The T cell receptor beta chain described here comes from a study of CD8 T cells in ankylosing spondylitis. Study-level points and caveats: There was a TCR beta motif, made of fewer than 10 highly homologous variants, that appeared characteristic of ankylosing spondylitis blood. Reported data indicate significant enrichment of disease-linked clones within matched ankylosing spondylitis synovial fluid. Both synovial fluid and blood in reactive arthritis had previously been reported to carry some motif variants.

In regard to this clonotype: Its antigen is undetermined.

TCRdb analysed the 5' RACE reads with MiXCR anew, one entry per CDR3 protein. The sample holds about 250,000 distinct CDR3 sequences, roughly 32% seen once. This receptor was obtained from a male donor with ankylosing spondylitis or in good health (not recorded which). The source material was blood, either unsorted or a sorted T cell fraction (not recorded which).

CDR3 coding DNA: TGCAGTGCTAGAGGGCTCAGGGAAAATGCTGAAGCTTTCTTT. It translates to CSARGLRENAEAFF. This chain connects TRBV20-1 to TRBJ1-1; TRBD1 is a possible D gene (5 bases). CDR1 and CDR2 (germline): DFQATT, SNEGSKA (reference sequence). V was cut by 1 base and J by 6 bases, with 15 bases left in between. The CDR3 totals 14 residues.